This T cell receptor beta chain emerged from a study of response to subunit inactivated influenza vaccine. Findings and caveats of the study: With each seasonal influenza vaccination, the authors suggested, few new T cells are recruited.

This clonotype was detected a few times. The antigen is undetermined. TCRdb processed the RT-PCR reads anew with MiXCR; each CDR3 protein has one entry. The sample carries roughly 620,000 distinct CDR3 sequences, around 11% recorded once. Germline V gene data show CDR1 as SNHLY and CDR2 as FYNNEI. V trimming: 6 bases; J trimming: 7 bases; junction bases outside the gene matches: 4. The CDR3 is made up of 15 amino acids. These records were also assigned to another study, of T cells expressing NK-cell markers. Per that study: UMI-tagged 5'RACE template switching yielded the TCR beta cDNA. Out of eight donors sequenced, seven tested HCMV-seropositive and the remaining one seronegative.

This clonotype was sampled from a man in his fifties or sixties who received an inactivated influenza vaccine. The sequencing used PBMCs from blood, collected on the day of vaccination. The chain uses TRBV2 and TRBJ2-2; the match to TRBD2 covers 14 bases. As DNA, the CDR3 is TGTGCCAGCAGGGGACTAGCGGGAGTAGGCGGGGAGCTGTTTTTT. It translates to CASRGLAGVGGELFF.